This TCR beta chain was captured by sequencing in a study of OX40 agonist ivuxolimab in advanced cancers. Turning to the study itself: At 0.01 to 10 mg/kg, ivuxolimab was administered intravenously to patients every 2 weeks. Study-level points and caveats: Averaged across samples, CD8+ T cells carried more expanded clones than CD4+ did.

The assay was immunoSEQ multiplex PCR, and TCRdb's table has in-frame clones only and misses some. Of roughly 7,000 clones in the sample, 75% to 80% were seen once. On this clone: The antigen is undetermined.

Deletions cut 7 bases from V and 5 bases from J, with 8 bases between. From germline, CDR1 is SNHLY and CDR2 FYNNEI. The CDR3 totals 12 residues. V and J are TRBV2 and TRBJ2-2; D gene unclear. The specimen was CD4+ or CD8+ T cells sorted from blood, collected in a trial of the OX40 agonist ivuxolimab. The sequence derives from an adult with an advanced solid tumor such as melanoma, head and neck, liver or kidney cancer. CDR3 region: CASNLITGELFF. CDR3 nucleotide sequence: TGTGCCAGCAACCTGATAACCGGGGAGCTGTTTTTT.